The 9 T cell receptor beta chains reported below all come from one sample, sequenced in a study of T cells after yellow fever vaccination. TCRdb reanalysed the 5' RACE reads using MiXCR and keeps one entry per CDR3 protein. The table lists 100,000 to 150,000 distinct CDR3 sequences, 6.5% to 8% of them singletons. The source material was CD4+ T cells sorted from PBMCs, sampled roughly 10 days after the first yellow fever vaccination. The receptors were gathered from a young man who received the YFV17D yellow fever vaccine.

Only a few counts were recorded for this clonotype. The chain links TRBV2 to TRBJ2-5, with a tentative D call TRBD2 (5 bases). The CDR3 spans 14 residues. Germline V CDR1 and CDR2: SNHLY, FYNNEI. Trimming removed 3 bases at V and 5 bases at J, with 13 bases between. The CDR3 spells CASSERADFETQYF. As DNA, the CDR3 is TGTGCCAGCAGTGAGAGGGCCGACTTTGAGACCCAGTACTTC.

This clonotype was recorded at least ten times. V usage is TRBV2 and J usage is TRBJ1-2; tentative D call: TRBD1 (5 bases). Germline values: CDR1 SNHLY, CDR2 FYNNEI. CDR3 size: 13 residues. The V gene lost 5 bases and the J gene lost 4 bases, with 11 bases spanning the gap. The CDR3 nucleotides read TGTGCCAGCAGTCCCGACAGTCTCTATGGCTACACCTTC. Amino acids: CASSPDSLYGYTF.

This clonotype was observed at least ten times. The chain has TRBV18 and TRBJ2-5; D may be TRBD1 or TRBD2 (5 bases each). The V gene's germline CDR1 is KGHSH and CDR2 LQKENI. The length of the CDR3 is 13 residues. V dropped 3 bases and J dropped 5 bases, with 10 bases sitting between them. CDR3 sequence (DNA): TGTGCCAGCTCACCCGGGGCCGGTGAGACCCAGTACTTC. Translated, it gives CASSPGAGETQYF.

This CDR3 reads CASGLVGEVGETQYF. The CDR3 DNA reads TGCGCCAGCGGGTTGGTCGGGGAGGTCGGCGAGACCCAGTACTTC. The chain uses TRBV5-1 and TRBJ2-5; possible D gene TRBD2, 6 bases. CDR1 is SGHRS and CDR2 is YFSETQ in the germline V gene. CDR3 length: 15 amino acids. V lost 7 bases and J 5 bases, leaving 21 bases between the germline ends.

There are many counts of this clonotype. V is TRBV18 and J is TRBJ2-7, with D possibly matching TRBD1 (5 bases). CDR1 is KGHSH, CDR2 LQKENI, per germline. The CDR3 runs 11 residues. V was trimmed by 5 bases and J by 5 bases, leaving 7 bases between them. Here the CDR3 reads CASSAGNEQYV. The CDR3 DNA follows: TGTGCCAGCTCAGCAGGGAACGAGCAGTACGTC.

At least ten counts were recorded for this clonotype. The chain links TRBV5-1 to TRBJ1-1; TRBD1 aligns across 8 bases. This CDR3 region has 14 residues. J gave up 1 base and V 4 bases, and 3 bases lay outside the gene matches. CDR1 SGHRS and CDR2 YFSETQ come from the germline V gene. The CDR3 DNA reads TGCGCCAGCAGCACACAGGGGGGGAACACTGAAGCTTTCTTT. Protein product: CASSTQGGNTEAFF.

This clonotype was counted ten times or more. This sequence joins TRBV6-6 and TRBJ1-6; D is perhaps TRBD1 (5 bases). The CDR3 runs to 11 residues. Per the germline V gene, CDR1 is MNHNY and CDR2 is SVGAGI (reference sequence). V gave up 5 bases and J gave up 14 bases, with 10 bases separating them. In DNA form, the CDR3 reads TGTGCCAGCAGTCCAACAGGTACCCTCCACTTT. It encodes CASSPTGTLHF.

This clonotype was observed at least ten times. The chain has TRBV11-2 and TRBJ2-7; D is unclear. The germline gives CDR1 SGHAT, CDR2 FQNNGV. The V and J ends lost 0 bases and 9 bases respectively, with 18 bases between them. The CDR3 covers 15 residues. For the CDR3, the DNA is TGTGCCAGCAGCTTAGATATGAGTGGCATTGCAGGGCAGTACGTC. This codes for CASSLDMSGIAGQYV.

This clonotype was recorded many times. The V gene is TRBV20-1, the J gene TRBJ2-5; no clear D gene. The CDR3 runs 12 residues. Germline CDR1 DFQATT, CDR2 SNEGSKA (reference sequence). V dropped 6 bases and J dropped 5 bases, with 13 bases sitting between them. The DNA of the CDR3 is TGCAGTGCGGTTAGGTCCCAGGAGACCCAGTACTTC. Translating gives CSAVRSQETQYF.